What follows are 7 T cell receptor beta chains derived from one specimen sequenced in a study of T cell responses to AZD1222 COVID-19 vaccine. Libraries were prepared by immunoSEQ multiplex PCR; TCRdb keeps only in-frame clonotypes and omits some of them. The table shows around 130,000 clones, with roughly 93% occurring only once. The specimen was peripheral blood, collected on day 0 of AZD1222 vaccination. These receptors were taken from an adult in good health.

The chain employs TRBV7-6 and TRBJ2-3; possible D gene TRBD1, 6 bases. This CDR3 is built from 17 residues. Germline assignment: CDR1 SGHVS and CDR2 FNYEAQ. V was trimmed by 5 bases and J by 4 bases, leaving 22 bases between them. DNA for the CDR3: TGTGCCAGCAGCCTGGGCCTGGGCAGGGGTCTTGCAGATACGCAGTATTTT. This codes for CASSLGLGRGLADTQYF. The whole variable domain, filled in from reference TRBV7-6 and TRBJ2-3, reads GAGVSQSPRYKVTKRGQDVALRCDPISGHVSLYWYRQALGQGPEFLTYFNYEAQQDKSGLPNDRFSAERPEGSISTLTIQRTEQRDSAMYRCASSLGLGRGLADTQYFGPGTRLTVL.

CDR3 DNA: TGTGCCAGCATTTCCCGGGACACTCTCCCGAACACTGAAGCTTTCTTT. It is translated as CASISRDTLPNTEAFF. The chain joins TRBV7-9 to TRBJ1-1, with D possibly being TRBD1 (6 bases). CDR3 length: 16 residues. From germline, CDR1 is SEHNR and CDR2 FQNEAQ (reference sequence). Trimming removed 7 bases at V and 1 base at J, with 19 bases between.

This chain uses TRBV2 with TRBJ2-7, with TRBD2 as a possible D gene (6 bases). Trimming pared 8 bases from V and 1 base from J, leaving 15 bases between. The CDR3 length is 14 residues. CDR1 and CDR2 from the germline V gene are SNHLY and FYNNEI. This CDR3 reads CASESGSHSYEQYF. The CDR3 bases are TGTGCCAGCGAGAGCGGGTCCCATTCCTACGAGCAGTACTTC. The full variable domain, completed using reference TRBV2 and TRBJ2-7, is EPEVTQTPSHQVTQMGQEVILRCVPISNHLYFYWYRQILGQKVEFLVSFYNNEISEKSEIFDDQFSVERPDGSNFTLKIRSTKLEDSAMYFCASESGSHSYEQYFGPGTRLTVT.

The chain combines TRBV27 with TRBJ2-1; D possibly matches TRBD1 or TRBD2 (5 bases each). The V end was cut by 2 bases, the J end by 3 bases, with 11 bases between. The germline V gene has CDR1 MNHEY and CDR2 SMNVEV (reference sequence). CDR3 length equals 15 residues. In DNA form, the CDR3 reads TGTGCCAGCAGTTTAGAGGGACCTTTCTACAATGAGCAGTTCTTC. Translation: CASSLEGPFYNEQFF.

The genes are TRBV18 and TRBJ2-3; 9 bases are shared with TRBD1. Per germline, CDR1 KGHSH and CDR2 LQKENI. The CDR3 runs 14 residues. The V and J ends lost 5 bases and 5 bases, in that order; junction bases with no gene match: 5. CDR3 sequence reads: CASSTGTGRDTQYF. The CDR3 DNA reads as TGTGCCAGCTCAACGGGGACAGGGAGAGATACGCAGTATTTT.

The rearrangement joins TRBV27 to TRBJ1-5; D ambiguous. V gave up 0 bases and J gave up 2 bases, with 5 bases separating them. This CDR3 region has 14 residues. The germline V gene has CDR1 MNHEY and CDR2 SMNVEV (reference sequence). CDR3 DNA sequence: TGTGCCAGCAGTTTATCGAGTGGCAATCAGCCCCAGCATTTT. This sequence encodes CASSLSSGNQPQHF.

The chain employs TRBV7-8 and TRBJ1-3; D not certain. The V and J ends lost 2 bases and 0 bases respectively, with 8 bases between them. Germline V lookup: CDR1 SGHVS, CDR2 FQNEAQ. The CDR3 length is 15 residues. CDR3 coding DNA: TGTGCCAGCAGCTTATCGAGGGTCTCTGGAAACACCATATATTTT. Translating it yields CASSLSRVSGNTIYF.